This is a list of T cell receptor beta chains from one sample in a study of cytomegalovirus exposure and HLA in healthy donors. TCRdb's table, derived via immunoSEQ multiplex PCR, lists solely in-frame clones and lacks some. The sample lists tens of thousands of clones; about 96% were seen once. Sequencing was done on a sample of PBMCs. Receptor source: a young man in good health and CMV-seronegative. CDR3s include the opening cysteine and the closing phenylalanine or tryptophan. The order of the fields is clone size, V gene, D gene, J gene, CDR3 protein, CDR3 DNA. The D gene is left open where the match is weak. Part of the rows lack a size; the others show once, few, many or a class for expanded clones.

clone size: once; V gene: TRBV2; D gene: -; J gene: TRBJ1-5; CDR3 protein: CASSEASGDQPQHF; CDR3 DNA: TGTGCCAGCAGTGAGGCTTCAGGGGATCAGCCCCAGCATTTT
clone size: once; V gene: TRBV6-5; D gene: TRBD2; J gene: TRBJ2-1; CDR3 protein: CASTRLAGYNEQFF; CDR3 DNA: TGTGCCAGCACCCGGCTAGCGGGCTACAATGAGCAGTTCTTC
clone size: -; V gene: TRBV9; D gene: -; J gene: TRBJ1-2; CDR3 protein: CASSPRWGPFYGYTF; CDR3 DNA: TGTGCCAGCAGCCCTAGGTGGGGGCCTTTCTATGGCTACACCTTC
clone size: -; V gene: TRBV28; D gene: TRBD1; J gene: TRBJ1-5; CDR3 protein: CASRRTGENHQPQHF; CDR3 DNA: TGTGCCAGCAGACGGACAGGGGAGAATCATCAGCCCCAGCATTTT
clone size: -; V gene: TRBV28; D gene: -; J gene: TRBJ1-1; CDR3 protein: CASSPGLNTEAFF; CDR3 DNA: TGTGCCAGCAGCCCAGGGTTGAACACTGAAGCTTTCTTT
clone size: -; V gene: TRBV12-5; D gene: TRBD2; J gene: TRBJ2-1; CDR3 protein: CASGLIGTSNEQFF; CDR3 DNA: TGTGCTAGTGGGTTGATCGGGACTAGCAATGAGCAGTTCTTC
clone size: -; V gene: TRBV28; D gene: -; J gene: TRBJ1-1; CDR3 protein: CASSVGQLVTEAFF; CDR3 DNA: TGTGCCAGCAGCGTAGGACAGTTGGTGACTGAAGCTTTCTTT
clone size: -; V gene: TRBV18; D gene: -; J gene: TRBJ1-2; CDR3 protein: CASSPDTDYGYTF; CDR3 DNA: TGTGCCAGCTCACCGGACACGGACTATGGCTACACCTTC
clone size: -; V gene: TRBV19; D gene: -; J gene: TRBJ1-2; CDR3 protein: CASTPTGNYGYTF; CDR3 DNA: TGTGCCAGTACCCCGACTGGGAACTATGGCTACACCTTC
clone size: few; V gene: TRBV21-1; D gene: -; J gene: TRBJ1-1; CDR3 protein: CASSKSGGRTEAFF; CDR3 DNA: TGTGCCAGCAGCAAATCGGGGGGGCGGACTGAAGCTTTCTTT
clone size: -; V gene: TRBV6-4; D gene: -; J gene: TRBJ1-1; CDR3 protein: CASSASPGPGSEAFF; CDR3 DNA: TGTGCCAGCAGTGCCTCTCCGGGTCCCGGGTCTGAAGCTTTCTTT
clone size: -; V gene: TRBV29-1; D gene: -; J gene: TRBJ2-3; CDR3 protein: CSLRLSGPGDTQYF; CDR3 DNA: TGCAGCCTTCGCTTAAGCGGGCCTGGAGATACGCAGTATTTT
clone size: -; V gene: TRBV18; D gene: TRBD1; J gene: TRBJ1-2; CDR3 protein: CASSSPGQGSYGYTF; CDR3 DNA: TGTGCCAGCTCATCACCGGGACAGGGTAGCTATGGCTACACCTTC
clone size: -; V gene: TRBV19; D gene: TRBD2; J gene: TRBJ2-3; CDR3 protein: CASSSRGLPSTDTQYF; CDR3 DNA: TGTGCCAGTAGTTCAAGGGGACTACCAAGCACAGATACGCAGTATTTT
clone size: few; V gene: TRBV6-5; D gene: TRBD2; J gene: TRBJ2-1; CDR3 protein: CASTGLAGRHEQFF; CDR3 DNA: TGTGCCAGCACCGGACTAGCCGGCAGACATGAGCAGTTCTTC
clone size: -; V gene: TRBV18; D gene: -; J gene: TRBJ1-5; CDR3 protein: CASSPDGGNQPQHF; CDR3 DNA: TGTGCCAGCTCACCTGACGGGGGGAATCAGCCCCAGCATTTT
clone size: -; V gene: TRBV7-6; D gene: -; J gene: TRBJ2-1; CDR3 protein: CASSPLSGRASYNEQFF; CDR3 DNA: TGTGCCAGCAGCCCCCTCTCCGGGCGGGCCTCCTACAATGAGCAGTTCTTC
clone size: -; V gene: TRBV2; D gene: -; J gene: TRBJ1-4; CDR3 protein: CASSLLHEKLFF; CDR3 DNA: TGTGCCAGCAGCTTACTTCATGAAAAACTGTTTTTT
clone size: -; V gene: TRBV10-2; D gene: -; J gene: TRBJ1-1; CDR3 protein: CASRQQGANTEAFF; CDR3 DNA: TGCGCCAGTAGACAACAGGGAGCCAACACTGAAGCTTTCTTT
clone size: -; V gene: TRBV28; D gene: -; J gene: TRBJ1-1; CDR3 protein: CASQGMGDTEAFF; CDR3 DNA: TGTGCCAGCCAGGGGATGGGGGACACTGAAGCTTTCTTT
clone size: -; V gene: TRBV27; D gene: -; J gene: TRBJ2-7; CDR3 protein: CASSLVGSGVRNEQYF; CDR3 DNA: TGTGCCAGCAGTTTAGTGGGGTCGGGGGTAAGAAACGAGCAGTACTTC
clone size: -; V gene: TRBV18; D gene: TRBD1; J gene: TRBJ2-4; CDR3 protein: CASSPPDRGGIQYF; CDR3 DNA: TGTGCCAGCTCACCACCCGACAGGGGTGGCATTCAGTACTTC
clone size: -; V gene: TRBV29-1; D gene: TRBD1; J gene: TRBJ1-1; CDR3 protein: CSVTYLTGRYTEAFF; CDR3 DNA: TGCAGCGTCACATATCTGACAGGGAGGTACACTGAAGCTTTCTTT
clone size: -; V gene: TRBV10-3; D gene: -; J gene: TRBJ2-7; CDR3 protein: CAISRSSSGAYEQYF; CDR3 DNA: TGTGCCATCAGTAGAAGCAGTAGTGGAGCCTACGAGCAGTACTTC
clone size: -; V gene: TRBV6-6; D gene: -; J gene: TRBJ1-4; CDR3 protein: CASSYSQGNEKLFF; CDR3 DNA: TGTGCCAGCAGTTACTCACAGGGAAATGAAAAACTGTTTTTT
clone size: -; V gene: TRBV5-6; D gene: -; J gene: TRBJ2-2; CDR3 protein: CASSWGQGTHTGELFF; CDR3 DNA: TGTGCCAGCAGCTGGGGTCAGGGTACGCACACCGGGGAGCTGTTTTTT
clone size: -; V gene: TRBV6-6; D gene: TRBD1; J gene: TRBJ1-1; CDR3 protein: CASRNRGQGDTEAFF; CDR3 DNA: TGTGCCAGCAGAAACCGCGGACAGGGGGACACTGAAGCTTTCTTT
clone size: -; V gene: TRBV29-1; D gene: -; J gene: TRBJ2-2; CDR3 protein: CSVETGEQGGIGELFF; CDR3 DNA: TGCAGCGTTGAGACTGGGGAACAGGGGGGGATCGGGGAGCTGTTTTTT
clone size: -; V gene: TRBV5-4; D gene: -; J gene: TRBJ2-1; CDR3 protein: CASSLIGGSYNEQFF; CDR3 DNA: TGTGCCAGCAGCTTGATCGGGGGATCCTACAATGAGCAGTTCTTC
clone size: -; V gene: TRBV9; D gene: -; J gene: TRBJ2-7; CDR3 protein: CASSSGENPYEQYF; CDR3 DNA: TGTGCCAGCAGTTCGGGGGAGAATCCCTACGAGCAGTACTTC
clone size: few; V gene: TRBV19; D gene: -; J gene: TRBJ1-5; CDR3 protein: CASSIGGPQHF; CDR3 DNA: TGTGCCAGTAGTATCGGCGGGCCCCAGCATTTT
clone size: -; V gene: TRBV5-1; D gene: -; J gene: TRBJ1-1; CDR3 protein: CASSLVEGTEAFF; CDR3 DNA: TGCGCCAGCAGCTTAGTGGAGGGCACTGAAGCTTTCTTT
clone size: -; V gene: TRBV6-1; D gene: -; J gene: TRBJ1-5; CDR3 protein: CASSGIGADQPQHF; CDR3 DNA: TGTGCCAGCAGTGGCATAGGGGCGGACCAGCCCCAGCATTTT
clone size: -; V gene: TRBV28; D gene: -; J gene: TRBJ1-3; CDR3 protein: CASSRTDYSGNTIYF; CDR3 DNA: TGTGCCAGCAGCAGGACTGATTACTCTGGAAACACCATATATTTT
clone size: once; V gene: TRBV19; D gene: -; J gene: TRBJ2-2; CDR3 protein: CASINLRGTPNTGELFF; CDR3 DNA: TGTGCCAGTATTAACTTGCGGGGTACCCCGAACACCGGGGAGCTGTTTTTT
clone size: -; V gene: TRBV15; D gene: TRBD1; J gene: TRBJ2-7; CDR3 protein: CATSRVGGQGAYEQYF; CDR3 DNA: TGTGCCACCAGCAGAGTAGGCGGACAGGGGGCGTACGAGCAGTACTTC
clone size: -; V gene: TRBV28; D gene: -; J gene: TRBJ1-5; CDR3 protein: CASSLSPTGINNQPQHF; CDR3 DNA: TGTGCCAGCAGTTTATCCCCTACAGGGATAAACAATCAGCCCCAGCATTTT
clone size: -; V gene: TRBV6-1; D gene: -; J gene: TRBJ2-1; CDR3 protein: CASSGLGSYNEQFF; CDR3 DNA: TGTGCCAGCAGCGGACTGGGCTCCTACAATGAGCAGTTCTTC
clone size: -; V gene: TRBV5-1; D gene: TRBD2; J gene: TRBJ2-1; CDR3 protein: CASASLTSGSSNEQFF; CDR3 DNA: TGCGCCAGCGCGTCTTTGACTAGCGGGAGTAGCAATGAGCAGTTCTTC
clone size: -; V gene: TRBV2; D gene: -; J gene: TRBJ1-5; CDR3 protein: CASSAIGQRSPISNQPQHF; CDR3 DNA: TGTGCCAGCAGTGCCATCGGACAAAGGAGCCCCATTAGCAATCAGCCCCAGCATTTT
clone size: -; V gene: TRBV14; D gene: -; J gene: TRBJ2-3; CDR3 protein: CASSQGQLNTDTQYF; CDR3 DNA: TGTGCCAGCAGCCAAGGACAGCTGAACACAGATACGCAGTATTTT
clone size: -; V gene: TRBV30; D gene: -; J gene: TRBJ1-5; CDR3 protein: CAWSVRGEPQHF; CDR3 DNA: TGTGCCTGGAGTGTACGGGGGGAGCCCCAGCATTTT
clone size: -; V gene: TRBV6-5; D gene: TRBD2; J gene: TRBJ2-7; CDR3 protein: CASSTRTSGSYEQYF; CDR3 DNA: TGTGCCAGCAGTACCAGGACTAGCGGGTCCTACGAGCAGTACTTC
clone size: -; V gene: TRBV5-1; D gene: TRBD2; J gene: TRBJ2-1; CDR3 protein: CASSLSSSGIYNEQFF; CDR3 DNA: TGCGCCAGCAGCTTGAGTTCTAGCGGGATCTACAATGAGCAGTTCTTC
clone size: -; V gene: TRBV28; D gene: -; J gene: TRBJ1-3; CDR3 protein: CASSFLGARNTIYF; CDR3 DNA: TGTGCCAGCAGTTTTCTGGGGGCCCGAAACACCATATATTTT
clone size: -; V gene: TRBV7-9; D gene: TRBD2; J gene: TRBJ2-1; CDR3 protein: CASSIPGLAGAAYNEQFF; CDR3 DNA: TGTGCCAGCAGCATCCCGGGACTAGCGGGAGCAGCTTACAATGAGCAGTTCTTC
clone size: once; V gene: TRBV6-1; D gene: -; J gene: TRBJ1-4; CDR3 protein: CASSDTPSGAEKLFF; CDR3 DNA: TGTGCCAGCAGTGATACACCCTCAGGTGCTGAAAAACTGTTTTTT
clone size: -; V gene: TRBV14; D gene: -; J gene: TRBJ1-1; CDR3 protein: CASSQTPRGLNTEAFF; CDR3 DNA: TGTGCCAGCAGCCAAACCCCCAGGGGCCTGAACACTGAAGCTTTCTTT
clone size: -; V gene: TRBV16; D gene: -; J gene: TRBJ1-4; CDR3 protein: CASSQGGRNEKLFF; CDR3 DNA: TGTGCCAGCAGCCAAGGGGGGAGAAATGAAAAACTGTTTTTT
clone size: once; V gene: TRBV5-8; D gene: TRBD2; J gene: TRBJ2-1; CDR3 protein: CASSFGGRIYEQFF; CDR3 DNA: TGTGCCAGCAGCTTCGGCGGGAGGATATATGAGCAGTTCTTC
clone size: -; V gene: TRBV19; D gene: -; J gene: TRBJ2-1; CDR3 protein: CASSIRADTRNEQFF; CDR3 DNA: TGTGCCAGTAGTATACGAGCGGATACAAGAAATGAGCAGTTCTTC
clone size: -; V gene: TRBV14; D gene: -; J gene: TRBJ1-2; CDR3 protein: CASSHTDGDYGYTF; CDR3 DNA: TGTGCCAGCAGCCATACCGACGGGGACTATGGCTACACCTTC
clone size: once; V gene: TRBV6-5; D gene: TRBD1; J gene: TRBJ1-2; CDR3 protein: CASSQNRGHYGYTF; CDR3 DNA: TGTGCCAGCAGCCAGAACAGGGGTCACTATGGCTACACCTTC
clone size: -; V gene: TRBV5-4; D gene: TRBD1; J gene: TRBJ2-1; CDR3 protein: CASEGTGQHEQFF; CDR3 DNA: TGTGCCAGCGAGGGGACAGGGCAACATGAGCAGTTCTTC
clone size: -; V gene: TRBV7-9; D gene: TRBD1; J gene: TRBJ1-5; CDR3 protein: CASSQGQGSVGNQPQHF; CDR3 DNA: TGTGCCAGCAGCCAGGGACAGGGGAGCGTAGGTAATCAGCCCCAGCATTTT
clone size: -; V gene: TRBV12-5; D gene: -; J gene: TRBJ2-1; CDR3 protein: CASGLFRDTDSYNEQFF; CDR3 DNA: TGTGCTAGTGGTTTGTTCCGGGACACGGACTCCTACAATGAGCAGTTCTTC
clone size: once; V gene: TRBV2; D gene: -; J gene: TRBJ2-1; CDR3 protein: CASSVSGLSSYNEQFF; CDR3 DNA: TGTGCCAGCAGTGTGAGCGGATTGAGCTCCTACAATGAGCAGTTCTTC
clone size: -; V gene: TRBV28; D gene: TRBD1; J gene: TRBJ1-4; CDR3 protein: CASLETGGAREKLFF; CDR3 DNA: TGTGCCAGCCTCGAGACAGGGGGCGCTAGGGAAAAACTGTTTTTT
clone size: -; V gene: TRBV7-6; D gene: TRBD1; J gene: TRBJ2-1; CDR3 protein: CASSLGDSEVREQFF; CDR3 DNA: TGTGCCAGCAGCTTAGGGGACAGTGAGGTACGTGAGCAGTTCTTC
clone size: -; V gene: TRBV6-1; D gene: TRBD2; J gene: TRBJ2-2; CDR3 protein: CASRGGGTGELFF; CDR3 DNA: TGTGCCAGCAGGGGCGGGGGGACCGGGGAGCTGTTTTTT